This T cell receptor (beta chain) was profiled in a study of T-cell memory formation after mild COVID-19. Overall study results and limits: Most CD4+ clones that shrank were in CM and EM, while CD8+ ones turned up in EMRA.

The CDR3 is made up of 15 amino acids. Germline loops: CDR1 MNHNS, CDR2 SASEGT. V was shortened by 7 bases and J by 0 bases, with 16 bases between the two germline ends. This clonotype was recorded at least ten times. The antigen is unknown. Constant-segment primers were used for 5'RACE, and the resulting TCR alpha and TCR beta cDNA libraries carried sample barcodes and UMIs. Via MiXCR, TCRdb re-called the 5' RACE reads, giving one row per CDR3 protein. Of a few hundred thousand distinct CDR3 sequences listed, approximately 19% are singletons. The chain links TRBV6-1 to TRBJ2-7; tentative D call: TRBD1 (6 bases). Sequencing was done on a sample of PBMCs or a T cell subset sorted from them (not recorded which). This clonotype was sampled from a man aged 18 to 30 who had mild COVID-19 (a few samples of this study predate the infection). Cell type and time point are not known. The CDR3 DNA reads TGTGCCAGCACCAAGGGGGAAGGGGCCTCCTACGAGCAGTACTTC. It yields the protein CASTKGEGASYEQYF.